The TCR beta chain under discussion was sequenced for a study of blood T cell repertoires in COVID-19. This clone was detected only once. V shed 0 bases and J shed 4 bases, with 9 bases lying between them. The germline V gene has CDR1 ENHRY and CDR2 SYGVKD. The CDR3 totals 14 residues. The table came from immunoSEQ multiplex PCR; TCRdb's copy has only in-frame clones and leaves some out. The sample comprises under 150,000 clones, approximately 82% of which are singletons, and over 6% rests with the top ten. V usage is TRBV10-3 and J usage is TRBJ1-2; D is unresolved. Sequenced sample: peripheral blood. This sequence was found in a man in his 70s with active or convalescent COVID-19. The CDR3 coding sequence is TGTGCCATCAGTGAGTCGGCAGGCATCTATGGCTACACCTTC. Its translation is CAISESAGIYGYTF.